One and the same sample provided the 25 T cell receptor beta chains below, sequenced in a study of monozygotic twins with inflammatory bowel disease. TCRdb reworked the 5' RACE reads into one entry per CDR3 protein, no DNA. The listing records 420,000 or so distinct CDR3 sequences. Material for sequencing was blood. The receptors here all came from a human donor with ulcerative colitis or Crohn's disease, or a healthy co-twin of an affected twin (not recorded which).

The V gene is TRBV29-1, the J gene TRBJ1-2; TCRdb's D call, TRBD1, is unchecked because there is no DNA. The CDR3 has 13 amino acids. The germline V gene has CDR1 SQVTM and CDR2 ANQGSEA. This chain's CDR3 is CSVVTGQNYGYTF.

The chain links TRBV19 to TRBJ2-1; TCRdb returns TRBD2, unconfirmable since there is no DNA. This CDR3 spans 18 amino acids. Germline V CDR1 and CDR2: LNHDA, SQIVND (reference sequence). The CDR3 region is CASSIEASGINSYNEQFF.

The chain joins TRBV7-6 to TRBJ1-4. This CDR3 is built from 14 residues. The germline V gene has CDR1 SGHVS and CDR2 FNYEAQ. This CDR3 is CASSLGGGGEKLFF.

This chain joins TRBV14 and TRBJ2-5; TCRdb's D call, TRBD1, is unchecked because there is no DNA. Germline CDR1 SGHDN, CDR2 FVKESK. The CDR3 spans 16 residues. This CDR3 is CASSHNLGQYQETQYF. Drawing the rest from reference TRBV14 and TRBJ2-5, the complete variable domain is EAGVTQFPSHSVIEKGQTVTLRCDPISGHDNLYWYRRVMGKEIKFLLHFVKESKQDESGMPNNRFLAERTGGTYSTLKVQPAELEDSGVYFCASSHNLGQYQETQYFGPGTRLLVL.

V is TRBV5-4 and J is TRBJ1-1; TCRdb's assignment of TRBD1 cannot be checked, as there is no DNA. The germline V gene encodes CDR1 SGHNT and CDR2 YYREEE (reference sequence). The CDR3 runs to 14 residues. This CDR3 is CASSLNRGVTEAFF.

The gene calls are TRBV12-3 or TRBV12-4 and TRBJ2-1; TCRdb lists TRBD2, though no DNA is available to test this call. The CDR3 extends over 15 amino acids. The CDR3 here is CASSLNGLAVGEQFF.

The chain couples TRBV4-1 to TRBJ2-7. The CDR3 sequence is 16 residues long. Per germline, CDR1 MGHRA and CDR2 YSYEKL. This chain's CDR3 is CASSQALGGRLYEQYF.

This chain links TRBV5-1 with TRBJ2-1; TCRdb lists TRBD2, though no DNA is available to test this call. Germline CDR1 and CDR2: SGHRS and YFSETQ. CDR3 length: 15 residues. The CDR3 protein is CASSLASGSDNEQFF.

The chain uses TRBV5-1 and TRBJ2-5; no DNA is available, so the TRBD1 call from TCRdb remains unchecked. Germline-derived CDR1 and CDR2 are SGHRS and YFSETQ. This CDR3 is built from 16 residues. The CDR3 protein is CASSLRGATHQETQYF.

This rearrangement joins TRBV4-1 to TRBJ2-1; TCRdb selects TRBD1, and the lack of DNA leaves this call unchecked. The CDR3 spans 15 residues. Germline V lookup: CDR1 MGHRA, CDR2 YSYEKL. The chain's CDR3 is CASSQVWQGYNEQFF.

The chain employs TRBV6-5 and TRBJ1-1. Germline CDR1 is MNHEY and CDR2 is SVGAGI. The CDR3 runs 15 residues. The CDR3 sequence is CASSYAPGSGTEAFF.

J is TRBJ2-3 and V is TRBV5-1; lacking DNA, the TRBD2 call made by TCRdb goes unchecked. The CDR3 runs 14 residues. Germline V lookup: CDR1 SGHRS, CDR2 YFSETQ. CDR3 loop: CASSLAGPTDTQYF.

The V gene is TRBV5-1, the J gene TRBJ1-1. Germline values: CDR1 SGHRS, CDR2 YFSETQ. CDR3 length: 16 amino acids. CDR3 sequence reads: CASSLVGKLMNTEAFF.

The chain recombines TRBV20-1 with TRBJ2-3; TCRdb's D gene call, TRBD2, goes unchecked for lack of DNA. CDR1 and CDR2 from the germline V gene are DFQATT and SNEGSKA (reference sequence). This CDR3 contains 14 residues. CDR3 protein: CSAPLAGATDTQYF.

The J gene is TRBJ2-1, the V gene TRBV30; without DNA, the TCRdb call of TRBD2 cannot be checked. Germline V lookup: CDR1 GTSNPN, CDR2 SVGIG (reference sequence). CDR3 size: 12 residues. CDR3 residues: CAWTSNDNEQFF.

This chain links TRBV20-1 with TRBJ2-1. Germline V gene lookup returns CDR1 DFQATT and CDR2 SNEGSKA (reference sequence). The CDR3 contains 13 residues. The CDR3 loop reads CSASGDNYNEQFF.

The chain is built from TRBV20-1 and TRBJ1-4; TCRdb's D gene call, TRBD1, goes unchecked for lack of DNA. Germline V CDR1 and CDR2: DFQATT, SNEGSKA (reference sequence). The CDR3 runs 13 residues. Here the CDR3 reads CSARGGQNEKLFF.

The rearrangement links TRBV3-1 to TRBJ2-7; checking the TCRdb D call of TRBD1 is not possible without DNA. This CDR3 comprises 15 residues. CDR1 and CDR2 from the germline V gene are LGHDT and YNNKEL (reference sequence). The CDR3 spells CASSQSPGQVYEQYF.

This rearrangement joins TRBV12-3 or TRBV12-4 to TRBJ1-2. The CDR3 is 15 amino acids. CDR3 protein: CASSPWGAGPYGYTF.

The rearrangement joins TRBV6-5 to TRBJ1-2. The germline CDR1 and CDR2 sequences are MNHEY and SVGAGI. This CDR3 contains 17 residues. CDR3 in amino acids: CASSYSFTERWGYGYTF.

This chain joins TRBV7-9 and TRBJ2-2. CDR1 is SEHNR and CDR2 is FQNEAQ in the germline V gene (reference sequence). The CDR3 runs 15 residues. The CDR3 sequence is CASSFGSPNTGELFF. Together with reference TRBV7-9 and TRBJ2-2, the CDR3 gives the full variable domain: DTGVSQNPRHKITKRGQNVTFRCDPISEHNRLYWYRQTLGQGPEFLTYFQNEAQLEKSRLLSDRFSAERPKGSFSTLEIQRTEQGDSAMYLCASSFGSPNTGELFFGEGSRLTVL.

V and J are TRBV20-1 and TRBJ1-4. The CDR3 is 13 amino acids. Germline CDR1 reads DFQATT; CDR2 reads SNEGSKA (reference sequence). The CDR3 loop reads CSAPEATNEKLFF.

This chain connects TRBV5-5 to TRBJ1-5. Germline-derived CDR1 and CDR2 are SGHKS and YYEKEE (reference sequence). This CDR3 is 13 amino acids long. The CDR3 loop reads CASSADSNQPQHF.

The CDR3 spells CSARVIEAVSQPQHF. The chain has TRBV20-1 and TRBJ1-5. The germline gives CDR1 DFQATT, CDR2 SNEGSKA (reference sequence). This CDR3 has 15 amino acids.

The V and J genes are TRBV15 and TRBJ1-2; the TCRdb call, TRBD1, lacks DNA for checking. In germline, CDR1 is LNHNV, CDR2 YYDKDF (reference sequence). The CDR3 length is 13 residues. The chain's CDR3 is CATSRGQGLGYTF.